This T cell receptor (beta chain) was sequenced for a study of blood T cell repertoires in COVID-19. As for the study in general: From the United States, Italy and Spain came samples of acute and convalescent COVID-19. Sources were T cells, B-cell-depleted T cells, or PBMCs; the material itself was cDNA or gDNA.

How the authors handled the data: Amplification of reference gene primers was used by the study to estimate nucleated cell counts. Profiled with immunoSEQ multiplex PCR; TCRdb holds only in-frame clones, not every one. V, J and clone size derive from that table, while D and trimming were established from the DNA sequence. The sample lists 95,000 to 110,000 clones, around 90% occurring once. The V and J ends lost 0 bases and 1 base respectively, with 6 bases between them. There are 15 residues in the CDR3. CDR1 and CDR2 (germline): SGHAT, FQNNGV. This sequence joins TRBV11-2 and TRBJ2-2; D ambiguous. The sequenced material came from peripheral blood. The sequence was collected from a human donor in a cohort sampled during active COVID-19. The CDR3 DNA reads TGTGCCAGCAGCTTAGATTCTTGGAACACCGGGGAGCTGTTTTTT. Translation gives CASSLDSWNTGELFF.